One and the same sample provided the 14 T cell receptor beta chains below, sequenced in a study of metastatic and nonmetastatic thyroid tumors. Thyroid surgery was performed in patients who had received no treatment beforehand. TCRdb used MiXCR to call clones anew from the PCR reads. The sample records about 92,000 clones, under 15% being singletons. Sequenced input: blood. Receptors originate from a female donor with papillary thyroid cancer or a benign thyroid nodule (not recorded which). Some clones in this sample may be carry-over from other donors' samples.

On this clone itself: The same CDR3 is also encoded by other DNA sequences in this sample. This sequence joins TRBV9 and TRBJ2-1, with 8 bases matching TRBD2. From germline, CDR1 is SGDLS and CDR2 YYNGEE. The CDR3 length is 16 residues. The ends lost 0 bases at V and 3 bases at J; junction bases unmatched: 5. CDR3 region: CASSVDLAGIYNEQFF. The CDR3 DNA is TGTGCCAGCAGCGTAGACCTAGCGGGTATCTACAATGAGCAGTTCTTC.

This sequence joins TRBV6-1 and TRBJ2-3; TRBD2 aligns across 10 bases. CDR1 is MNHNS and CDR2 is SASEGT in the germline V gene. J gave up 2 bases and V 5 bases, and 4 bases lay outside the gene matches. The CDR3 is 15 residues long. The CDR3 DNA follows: TGTGCCAGCAGTTTAGGACTAGCGGCCACAGATACGCAGTATTTT. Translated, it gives CASSLGLAATDTQYF.

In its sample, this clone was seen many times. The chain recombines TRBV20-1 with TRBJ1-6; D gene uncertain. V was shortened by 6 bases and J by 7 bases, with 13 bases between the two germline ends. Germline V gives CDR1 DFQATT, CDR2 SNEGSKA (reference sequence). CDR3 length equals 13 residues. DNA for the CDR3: TGCAGTGCCCGTCCAGGAGGAAATTCACCCCTCCACTTT. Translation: CSARPGGNSPLHF.

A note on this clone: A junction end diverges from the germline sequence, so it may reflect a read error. The CDR3 loop reads CASSGAGAENYGYTF. The CDR3, as DNA: TGTGCCAGCAGTGGAGCAGGGGCAGAGAACTATGGCTACACATTC. The V gene is TRBV6-1, the J gene TRBJ1-2; TRBD1 is a possible D gene (6 bases). There are 15 residues in the CDR3. Germline CDR1 is MNHNS and CDR2 is SASEGT.

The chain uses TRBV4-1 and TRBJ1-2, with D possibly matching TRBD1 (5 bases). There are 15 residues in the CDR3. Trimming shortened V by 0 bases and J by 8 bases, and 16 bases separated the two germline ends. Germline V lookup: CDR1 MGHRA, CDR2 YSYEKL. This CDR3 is CASSQERRDLRGYTF. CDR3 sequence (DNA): TGCGCCAGCAGCCAAGAACGGAGGGACCTAAGGGGCTACACCTTC.

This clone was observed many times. The CDR3 loop reads CASSLADRAYGYTF. The DNA of the CDR3 is TGTGCCAGCAGCTTAGCTGACAGGGCGTATGGCTACACCTTC. V and J are TRBV7-9 and TRBJ1-2, with TRBD1 matching 7 bases. The germline V gene has CDR1 SEHNR and CDR2 FQNEAQ (reference sequence). The CDR3 totals 14 residues. V lost 0 bases to trimming and J lost 5 bases; unmatched junction nucleotides: 3.

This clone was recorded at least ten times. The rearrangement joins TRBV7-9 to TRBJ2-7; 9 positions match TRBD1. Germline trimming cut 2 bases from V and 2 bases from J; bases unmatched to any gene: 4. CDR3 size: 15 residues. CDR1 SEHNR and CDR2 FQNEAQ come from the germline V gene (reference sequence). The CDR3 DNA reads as TGTGCCAGCAGCTTACAGGGACAGGGACCCTACGAGCAGTACTTC. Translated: CASSLQGQGPYEQYF. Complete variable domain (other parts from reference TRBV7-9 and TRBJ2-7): DTGVSQNPRHKITKRGQNVTFRCDPISEHNRLYWYRQTLGQGPEFLTYFQNEAQLEKSRLLSDRFSAERPKGSFSTLEIQRTEQGDSAMYLCASSLQGQGPYEQYFGPGTRLTVT.

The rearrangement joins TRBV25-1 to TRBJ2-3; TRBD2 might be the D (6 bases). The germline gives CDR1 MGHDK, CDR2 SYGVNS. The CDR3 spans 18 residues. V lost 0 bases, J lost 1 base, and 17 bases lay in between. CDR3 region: CASSEYKPLSGGTDTQYF. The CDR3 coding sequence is TGTGCCAGCAGTGAATATAAACCCCTATCGGGGGGCACAGATACGCAGTATTTT.

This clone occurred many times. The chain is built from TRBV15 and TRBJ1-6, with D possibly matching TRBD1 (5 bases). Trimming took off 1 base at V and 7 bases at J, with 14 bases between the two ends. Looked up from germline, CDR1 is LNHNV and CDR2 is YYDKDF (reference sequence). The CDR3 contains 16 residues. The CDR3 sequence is CATSRGDSRGNSPLHF. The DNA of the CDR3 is TGTGCCACCAGCAGAGGGGACTCACGGGGAAATTCACCCCTCCACTTT.

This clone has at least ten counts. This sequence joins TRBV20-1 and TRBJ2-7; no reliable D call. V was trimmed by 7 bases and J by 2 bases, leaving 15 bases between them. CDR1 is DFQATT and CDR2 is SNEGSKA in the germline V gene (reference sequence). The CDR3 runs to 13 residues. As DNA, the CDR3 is TGCAGTGTCCCCCGGGTCCCGGCCTACGAGCAGTACTTC. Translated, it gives CSVPRVPAYEQYF.

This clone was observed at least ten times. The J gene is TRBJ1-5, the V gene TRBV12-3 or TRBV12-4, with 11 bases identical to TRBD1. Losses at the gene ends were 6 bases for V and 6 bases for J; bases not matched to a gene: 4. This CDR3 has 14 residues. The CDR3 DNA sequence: TGTGCCAGCAGGGGACAGGGGGAGGGTCAGCCCCAGCATTTT. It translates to CASRGQGEGQPQHF.

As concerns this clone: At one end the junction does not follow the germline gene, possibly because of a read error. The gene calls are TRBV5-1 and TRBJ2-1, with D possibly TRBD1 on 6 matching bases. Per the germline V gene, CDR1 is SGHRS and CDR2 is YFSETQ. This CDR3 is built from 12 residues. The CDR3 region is CVSSVTGYEQLF. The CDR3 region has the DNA TGCGTCAGCAGCGTGACAGGATATGAGCAGTTATTC.

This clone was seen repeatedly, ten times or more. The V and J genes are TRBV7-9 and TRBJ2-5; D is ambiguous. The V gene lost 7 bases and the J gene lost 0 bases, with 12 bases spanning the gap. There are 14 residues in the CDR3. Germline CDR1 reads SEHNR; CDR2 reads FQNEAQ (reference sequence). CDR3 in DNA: TGTGCCAGCAACCCCGAGGCGTACCAAGAGACCCAGTACTTC. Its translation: CASNPEAYQETQYF.

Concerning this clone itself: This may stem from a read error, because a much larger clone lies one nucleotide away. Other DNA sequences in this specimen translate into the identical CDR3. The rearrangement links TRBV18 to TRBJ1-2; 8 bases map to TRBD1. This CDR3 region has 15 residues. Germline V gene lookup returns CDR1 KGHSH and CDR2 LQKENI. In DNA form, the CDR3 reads TGCGCCAGCTCACTCATCAGGGGGCCAGACTATGGCTACACCTTC. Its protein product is CASSLIRGPDYGYTF.